The T cell receptor beta chain under discussion was sequenced for a study of T cells in Graves' hyperthyroidism and ophthalmopathy. Broader study findings: Most clonotypes expanded in thyroid above 0.001 were likewise present in blood.

This clonotype appeared many times. The antigen is unknown. The investigators amplified TCR beta CDR3 regions from RNA transcripts. In the first-round RT-PCR of the TCR CDR3, the HTBI primer set was used. TCRdb processed the multiplex PCR reads anew with MiXCR; each CDR3 protein has one entry. The sample lists about 180,000 distinct CDR3 sequences, around 8.9% occurring once. This sample holds PBMCs from 8 to 10 ml fresh peripheral blood. The CDR3 loop spans 15 amino acids. Germline V gene lookup returns CDR1 MNHNS and CDR2 SASEGT. V lost 3 bases and J lost 3, with 14 bases in between. The genes are TRBV6-1 and TRBJ2-5; D might be TRBD2 (5 bases). Sequencing was carried out using blood. The receptor was isolated from a woman aged 18-35 years with Graves' hyperthyroidism that later progressed to Graves' ophthalmopathy. The CDR3 DNA reads as TGTGCCAGCAGTGATATAGGGAGAGGGAAAGAGACCCAGTACTTC. Translating it yields CASSDIGRGKETQYF.